This TCR beta chain was captured in a study of cytomegalovirus exposure and HLA in healthy donors (dated by TCRdb to 2017 to 2019). The study in broad terms: According to an earlier analysis of around 600 of the donors, about 190 million T cells yielded roughly 110 million unique TCR beta sequences and more than 250 Gb of sequence data. The study used immunosequencing to profile the T cell repertoires of hundreds of subjects and linked those repertoires to cytomegalovirus serostatus. A later analysis re-analyzed previously published TCR beta repertoires from roughly 690 donors and added high-resolution HLA genotyping to study TCR occurrence patterns. Roughly 320 gigabases of sequencing data and around 88 million unique TCR sequences made up an early release that covered under 750 HLA-typed donors. In addition to the first cohort of about 650 subjects, a separate validation cohort of approximately 130 different subjects was used. All discovery cohort repertoires had been generated using a single sequencing platform. High-throughput TCR immunosequencing, statistical association of individual TCRs with disease status, and machine learning were combined to predict cytomegalovirus infection status. Typing coverage differed by locus: A, B, C, DRB1 and DQB1 were typed in about 629-640 donors, DQA1 in about 550, DPA1 in 600 to 610, and DPB1 in 400 to 480. A later genetic analysis took genome-wide SNP genotypes for about 65% of the roughly 670 donors and used that subset as a discovery cohort. The study aimed to test whether cataloging public T cell receptors could reveal signatures of past pathogen exposure. Donor age, sex, ethnicity and CMV serostatus were compiled together with the repertoire data. The later analysis used no new phenotypic data to find candidate immune exposures, relying instead on TCR beta sequences and their occurrence across donors. Of the roughly 400 genotyped donors, less than 90% were placed in the genetic ancestry cluster associated with self-reported Caucasian donors. Roughly five DR-DQ haplotypes were handled as single units for association and clustering, since linkage in the cohort was strong. On average, roughly 200,000 unique TCR beta nucleotide sequences were sequenced per donor among 300 to 500 genotyped donors of the cohort, with about 17% of those sequences being non-productive. To decide whether each TCR beta V gene segment behaved as functional or pseudogenic, an earlier analysis of nearly 600 of the donors relied on high-throughput TCR beta sequencing. Class I and class II HLA loci were covered by the typing at four-digit resolution. What the study reported, not specific to this receptor: Because some donors lacked HLA typing at each locus, the association tests relied only on the typed subset. The study listed 164 TCR beta chains as associated with cytomegalovirus. Three of the identified cytomegalovirus-associated TCR beta chains were confirmed in vitro to be specific for cytomegalovirus antigens. A group of highly shared sequence variants was considered likely to be a technical artifact of the sequencing pipeline. Around 16 rarely observed V segments, including chromosome 9 orphons, were excluded from the earlier analysis of almost 600 of the donors because counts were too low. In a later analysis, several top co-occurrence clusters were reported to appear linked to parvovirus B19, influenza, CMV and Epstein-Barr virus. In a later genetic analysis, a missense DCLRE1C variant was associated with V-gene and J-gene trimming of TCR beta chains, and the association was replicated in an independent cohort. A further reported finding was that TCR beta sequences accurately predicted the HLA-A and HLA-B alleles for most subjects in the first cohort. Most TCR sequences were observed very rarely across donors, whereas some public TCRs were present in many individuals. The only immune exposure information available for the cohort was CMV serostatus. When HLA alleles, especially DR and DQ, strongly co-occurred, attributing TCR associations to individual alleles was difficult. An earlier analysis of some 590 of the donors showed that most TCR beta V segments appeared in productive rearrangements either about 87% or about 30% of the time, which broadly matched IMGT annotations. Correlated functional status among segregating V segments might reflect linkage disequilibrium, but an unknown experimental factor could not be ruled out. Roughly uniform sequencing depth across donors was assumed in presence/absence analyses, although this assumption may not hold. A later analysis found that HLA-associated TCR beta chains were more clonally expanded and had lower generation probabilities than equally common non-associated chains. In a later analysis, most CMV-associated TCR beta chains were found to appear HLA-restricted, with HLA associations seemingly driven largely by CMV exposure. The classifier was reported to diagnose cytomegalovirus status with high specificity and sensitivity in both the original cohort and the validation cohort. The cohort was sequenced for TCR beta chains only, and without alpha or paired-chain data the features that could be detected were limited. In a later analysis, the rate of TCR association differed among HLA loci, with DRB1 alleles having the most associated TCRs and HLA-C alleles having the fewest. According to a later genetic analysis, donors in an Asian-associated ancestry cluster had fewer N-insertions in productive TCRs than the roughly 700-donor mean. According to the authors, the approach could potentially be generalized to other disease states and immunological phenotypes. Specific HLA alleles were associated with around 18,000 TCR beta sequences at a false discovery rate of 0.05 in a later analysis.

Concerning this clone itself: Its antigen remains undetermined. Base quality data are lacking; no much larger clone is found one base away.

Library construction relied on the immunoSEQ multiplex PCR assay. A mixture of 60 forward primers for TCR Vbeta segments and 13 reverse primers for TCR Jbeta segments was used in the multiplex PCR. The CDR3 region of rearranged TCR beta genes was amplified from genomic DNA with a multiplex PCR assay. Amplified TCR beta libraries were sequenced as 87-base-pair reads on the Illumina HiSeq System. In the source study's methods: A later analysis tallied around 82 million unique TCR beta chains across the 550 to 850 repertoires, and about 12 million of those chains were shared by two or more donors. Raw reads were error-corrected and collapsed into unique sequences by a nearest-neighbor algorithm in which closely related sequences were merged to remove PCR and sequencing errors. V, D and J gene segments were assigned by aligning CDR3 sequences to IMGT reference sequences. Each retained sequence needed at least a six-nucleotide match to both a V gene segment and a J gene segment. Rearrangements were classified as productive when the CDR3 lacked stop codons and remained in frame with V and J, and all other rearrangements were classified as non-productive. Following IMGT convention, CDR3 was defined as the stretch from the second conserved V-encoded cysteine to the conserved J-encoded phenylalanine. The earlier analysis of some 550 of the donors excluded any sequence lacking an unambiguous match to a single V gene segment. In an earlier analysis of about 590 of the donors, a V segment was called functional when productive rearrangements were above 56.7%, and segregating when the standard deviation between donors exceeded 5%. A statistical classification framework was developed to diagnose cytomegalovirus status using the catalog of TCR beta chain sequences. V and J gene assignment, in a later analysis, came from comparing TCR nucleotide sequences with IMGT/GENE-DB human TR gene sequences. A later analysis assigned CDR3 sequences and most-parsimonious VDJ recombination scenarios with the TCRdist pipeline. In a later analysis, every TCR beta chain was defined by the combination of its CDR3 amino acid sequence and its V-gene family, and reads without a unique V-gene family were dropped. To address suspected cross-contamination and a sequencing artifact, a later analysis removed under 600 highly shared, low-generation-probability nucleotide sequences. In a later analysis, a clonal expansion index for each public chain was calculated from normalized within-repertoire ranks of inferred template counts. In a later analysis, generation probabilities were computed using a VDJ recombination model fitted to out-of-frame rearrangements, and the results were checked against IGoR. In a later analysis, TCR-TCR, TCR-HLA and TCR-CMV co-occurrence was scored with hypergeometric tests, and a repertoire-size bias correction was applied to TCR pairs. A later analysis estimated false discovery rates by permuting HLA or CMV assignments 20 times. In a later analysis, co-occurring TCRs were grouped using DBSCAN, and TCRdist sequence similarity was added for clustering within HLA-allele-positive subsets. Co-occurrence clustering excluded repertoires with fewer than 30,000 or more than 120,000 public chains, plus five with anomalous nucleotide sharing. This is the immuneACCESS table as TCRdb keeps it, with only in-frame sequences that have V and J called. A part of the clones is gone; compared with another copy, unresolved V genes explain less than half, and the rest is unexplained. That table is the source of V, J and clone size, and D and trimming were worked out from the DNA. This sample gives about 200,000 clones in total; over 80% of them show up just once. The ten biggest clones cover about 6.4% of the sample.

The cohort consisted of 650 to 850 healthy bone marrow donors. At the time of sampling, all cohort members were nominally healthy, though unrecorded immune exposures were likely present. The donor tested CMV seropositive and was one of the 289 seropositive cohort members. Every donor gave a peripheral blood sample, and the peripheral blood mononuclear cells from that sample were used for TCR beta sequencing. Genomic DNA was extracted from the blood cell samples with the Qiagen DNeasy Blood Extraction Kit. The source is a man aged 40-49 years in good health and CMV-seropositive. Sequencing was carried out using PBMCs.

The CDR3 protein: CASTIRRGEKLFF. The DNA sequence is as follows: TGTGCCAGTACCATTAGAAGGGGGGAAAAACTGTTTTTT. The sequence links TRBV19 to TRBJ1-4; the D region possibly corresponds to TRBD1 (6 bases align). In the germline V gene (reference sequence), CDR1 corresponds to LNHDA and CDR2 to SQIVND. Measured from the cysteine to the phenylalanine, the CDR3 is 13 residues long. Only CDR3 DNA remains: 39 bases, in frame from the first base. The V and J ends are trimmed by 7 bases and 8 bases, leaving 14 bases between them.